This T cell receptor beta chain was identified in a study of blood T cell repertoires in COVID-19. Here immunoSEQ multiplex PCR was the method, and the copy in TCRdb shows in-frame clones only, minus some. The table lists about 330,000 clones, around nine tenths of them singletons. The V segment lost 4 bases and the J segment 7 bases; nucleotides outside the gene matches: 24. The CDR3 runs to 20 residues. The sequence was obtained from a woman aged 30 to 39 who had recovered from COVID-19. V usage is TRBV5-3 and J usage is TRBJ2-1, with TRBD2 identical over 9 bases. TRBV5-3 is marked as an open reading frame, function uncertain. Source material: PBMCs or T cells enriched from blood (not recorded which). CDR3 DNA sequence: TGTGCCAGAAGCCCCGGTCGGGTCCTAGCGGGGACGGAAGACTGGAATGAGCAGTTCTTC. It encodes CARSPGRVLAGTEDWNEQFF.